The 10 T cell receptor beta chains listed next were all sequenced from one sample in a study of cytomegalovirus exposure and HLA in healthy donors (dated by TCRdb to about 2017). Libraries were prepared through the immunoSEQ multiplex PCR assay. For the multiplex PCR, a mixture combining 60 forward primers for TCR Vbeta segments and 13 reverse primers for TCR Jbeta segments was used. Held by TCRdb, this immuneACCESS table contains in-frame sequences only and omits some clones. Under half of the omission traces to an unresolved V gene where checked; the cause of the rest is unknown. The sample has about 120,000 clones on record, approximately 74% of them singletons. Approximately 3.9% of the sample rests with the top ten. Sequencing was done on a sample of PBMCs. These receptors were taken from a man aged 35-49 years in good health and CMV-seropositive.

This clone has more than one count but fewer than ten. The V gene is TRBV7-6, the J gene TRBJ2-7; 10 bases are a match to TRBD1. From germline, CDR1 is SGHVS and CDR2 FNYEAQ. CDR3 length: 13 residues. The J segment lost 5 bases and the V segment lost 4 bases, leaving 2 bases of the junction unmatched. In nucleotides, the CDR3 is TGTGCCAGCAGCTCCGGGACAGGGGACGAGCAGTACTTC. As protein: CASSSGTGDEQYF.

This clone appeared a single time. CDR3 bases: TGTGCCAGCAGCTTTAACCCCCGGGTGACTAGCGGGAGGGCGAATTACAATGAGCAGTTCTTC. It is translated as CASSFNPRVTSGRANYNEQFF. The chain joins TRBV9 to TRBJ2-1; TRBD2 aligns across 14 bases. J lost 4 bases, V lost 4 bases, and 19 bases had no gene match. The CDR3 runs 21 residues. Germline V gives CDR1 SGDLS, CDR2 YYNGEE. The whole variable domain, filled in from reference TRBV9 and TRBJ2-1, reads DSGVTQTPKHLITATGQRVTLRCSPRSGDLSVYWYQQSLDQGLQFLIQYYNGEERAKGNILERFSAQQFPDLHSELNLSSLELGDSALYFCASSFNPRVTSGRANYNEQFFGPGTRLTVL.

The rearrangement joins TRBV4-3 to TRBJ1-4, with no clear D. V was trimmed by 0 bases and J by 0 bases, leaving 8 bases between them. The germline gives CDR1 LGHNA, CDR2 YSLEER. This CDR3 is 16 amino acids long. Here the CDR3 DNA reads TGCGCCAGCAGCCAAGAACCGCGGGCAACTAATGAAAAACTGTTTTTT. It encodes CASSQEPRATNEKLFF.

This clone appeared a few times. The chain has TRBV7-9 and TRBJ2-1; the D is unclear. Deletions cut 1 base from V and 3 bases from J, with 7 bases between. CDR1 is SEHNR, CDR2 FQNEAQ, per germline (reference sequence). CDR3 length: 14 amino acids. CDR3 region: CASSLDPVYNEQFF. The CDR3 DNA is TGTGCCAGCAGCTTAGACCCAGTCTACAATGAGCAGTTCTTC.

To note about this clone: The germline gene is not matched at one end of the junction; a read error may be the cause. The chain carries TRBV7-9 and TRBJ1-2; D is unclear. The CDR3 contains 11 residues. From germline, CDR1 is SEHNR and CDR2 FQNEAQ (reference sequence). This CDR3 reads CASSIKEVEFF. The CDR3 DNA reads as TGTGCCAGCAGCATAAAAGAAGTAGAGTTCTTC. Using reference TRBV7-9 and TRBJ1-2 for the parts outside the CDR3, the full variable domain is DTGVSQNPRHKITKRGQNVTFRCDPISEHNRLYWYRQTLGQGPEFLTYFQNEAQLEKSRLLSDRFSAERPKGSFSTLEIQRTEQGDSAMYLCASSIKEVEFFGSGTRLTVV.

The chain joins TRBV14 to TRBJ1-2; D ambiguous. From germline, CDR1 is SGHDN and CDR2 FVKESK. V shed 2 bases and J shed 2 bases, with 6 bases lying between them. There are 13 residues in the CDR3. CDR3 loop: CASSQTVNYGYTF. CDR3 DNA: TGTGCCAGCAGCCAAACAGTGAACTATGGCTACACCTTC. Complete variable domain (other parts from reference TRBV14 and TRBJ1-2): EAGVTQFPSHSVIEKGQTVTLRCDPISGHDNLYWYRRVMGKEIKFLLHFVKESKQDESGMPNNRFLAERTGGTYSTLKVQPAELEDSGVYFCASSQTVNYGYTFGSGTRLTVV.

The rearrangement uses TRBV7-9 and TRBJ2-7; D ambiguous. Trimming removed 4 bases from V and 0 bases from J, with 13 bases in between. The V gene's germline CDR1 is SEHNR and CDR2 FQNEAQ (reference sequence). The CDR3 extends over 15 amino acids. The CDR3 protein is CASSSLEPSSYEQYF. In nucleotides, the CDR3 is TGTGCCAGCAGCTCTCTAGAGCCAAGCTCCTACGAGCAGTACTTC. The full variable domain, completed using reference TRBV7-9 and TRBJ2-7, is DTGVSQNPRHKITKRGQNVTFRCDPISEHNRLYWYRQTLGQGPEFLTYFQNEAQLEKSRLLSDRFSAERPKGSFSTLEIQRTEQGDSAMYLCASSSLEPSSYEQYFGPGTRLTVT.

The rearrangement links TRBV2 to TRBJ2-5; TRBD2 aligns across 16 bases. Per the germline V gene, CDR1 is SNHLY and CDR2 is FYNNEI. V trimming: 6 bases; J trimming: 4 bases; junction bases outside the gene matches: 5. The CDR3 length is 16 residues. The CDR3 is CASRPGLAGGPETQYF. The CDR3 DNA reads TGTGCCAGCAGACCGGGACTAGCGGGGGGGCCAGAGACCCAGTACTTC.

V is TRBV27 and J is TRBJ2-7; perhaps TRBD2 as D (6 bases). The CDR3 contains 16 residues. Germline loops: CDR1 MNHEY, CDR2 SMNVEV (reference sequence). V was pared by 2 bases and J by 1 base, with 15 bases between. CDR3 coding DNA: TGTGCCAGCAGTTTAACGGCCCGACTAGGTTCCTACGAGCAGTACTTC. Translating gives CASSLTARLGSYEQYF.

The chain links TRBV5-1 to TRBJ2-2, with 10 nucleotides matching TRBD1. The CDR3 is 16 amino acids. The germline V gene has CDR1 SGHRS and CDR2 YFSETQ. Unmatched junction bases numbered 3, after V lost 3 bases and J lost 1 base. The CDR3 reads CASSSDRGLNTGELFF. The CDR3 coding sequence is TGCGCCAGCAGCTCCGACAGGGGGCTGAACACCGGGGAGCTGTTTTTT.